The 6 T cell receptor beta chains in this list originate from one sample, sequenced in a study of T cell changes during pregnancy in multiple sclerosis. Profiled with immunoSEQ multiplex PCR; TCRdb holds only in-frame clones, not every one. The sample records tens of thousands of clones, 92% being singletons. The material sequenced was peripheral blood, taken in the second trimester of pregnancy. The receptors here all came from a female donor in good health, enrolled as a control in a pregnancy study.

This rearrangement joins TRBV16 to TRBJ1-2; D call uncertain. Germline values: CDR1 KGHSY, CDR2 FQNENV. CDR3 length: 14 amino acids. V lost 3 bases and J 4 bases, leaving 12 bases between the germline ends. The DNA for the CDR3 is TGTGCCAGCAGCCATGGGCATTTCGGCTATGGCTACACCTTC. Its protein is CASSHGHFGYGYTF.

This clone has only one observation. The rearrangement uses TRBV14 and TRBJ1-1, with 9 bases matching TRBD1. J lost 1 base, V lost 8 bases, and 2 bases had no gene match. Germline CDR1 reads SGHDN; CDR2 reads FVKESK. The length of the CDR3 is 13 residues. CDR3 region: CASRDRANTEAFF. CDR3 in DNA: TGTGCCAGCCGGGACAGGGCGAACACTGAAGCTTTCTTT.

V and J are TRBV2 and TRBJ1-1; D is perhaps TRBD1 (6 bases). Germline-derived CDR1 and CDR2 are SNHLY and FYNNEI. This CDR3 is built from 13 residues. V gave up 9 bases and J gave up 4 bases, with 15 bases separating them. The CDR3 DNA follows: TGTGCCAGAAGCCACTACAGGGTCACTGAAGCTTTCTTT. Its protein is CARSHYRVTEAFF.

The sample holds a few counts of this clone. V and J are TRBV10-1 and TRBJ1-4; TRBD1 matches 8 bases. The CDR3 is 15 residues long. Unmatched junction bases numbered 8, after V lost 3 bases and J lost 8 bases. Germline lookup yields CDR1 WNHNN and CDR2 SYGVQD (reference sequence). The DNA for the CDR3 is TGCGCCAGCAGTGACGGACAGGGAGAGAGCGAAAAACTGTTTTTT. Its protein product is CASSDGQGESEKLFF.

CDR3 DNA sequence: TGTGCCAGCAGCCAGCTGCGGGGGGGTTCCTACGAGCAGTACTTC. Translated, it gives CASSQLRGGSYEQYF. The rearrangement uses TRBV4-2 and TRBJ2-7; 9 nucleotides align to TRBD2. This CDR3 region has 15 residues. Germline V lookup: CDR1 LGHNA, CDR2 YNFKEQ. V shed 3 bases, J shed 1 base, and the junction held 4 bases outside the gene matches.

The chain employs TRBV6-5 and TRBJ2-1, with 8 positions matching TRBD2. This CDR3 has 16 residues. Per the germline V gene, CDR1 is MNHEY and CDR2 is SVGAGI. The trim removed 0 bases at V and 4 bases at J, leaving 5 bases unmatched. The CDR3 sequence is CASSYSVPGGYNEQFF. The CDR3 bases are TGTGCCAGCAGTTACTCGGTCCCGGGAGGGTACAATGAGCAGTTCTTC.